These 11 T cell receptor beta chains came from one sample sequenced in a study of siplizumab effects on memory and regulatory T cells. The method was immunoSEQ multiplex PCR; TCRdb's version includes in-frame clones alone and lacks a portion of them. The data contain over 95,000 clones, around 93% of them seen just once; the ten biggest clones take up roughly 0.16%. Sequencing was performed on non-Treg CD4+ T cells sorted from blood. The origin of the receptors is a human donor in good health.

The CDR3 DNA reads TGTGCCAGCAGTGACCAGCGGGGAGGGTTCGGGGCCAATCAGCCCCAGCATTTT. This translates into CASSDQRGGFGANQPQHF. The chain links TRBV6-1 to TRBJ1-5, with D possibly matching TRBD1 (5 bases). The V end was cut by 3 bases, the J end by 3 bases, with 21 bases between. In germline, CDR1 is MNHNS, CDR2 SASEGT. This CDR3 spans 18 amino acids.

The genes are TRBV18 and TRBJ1-1; D is perhaps TRBD1 (5 bases). Trimming stripped 9 bases from V and 7 bases from J, with 33 bases between. This CDR3 is built from 18 residues. The germline gives CDR1 KGHSH, CDR2 LQKENI. CDR3 DNA sequence: TGTGCCAGTTCGGGACTCGCGGATTCTTGGGGCCCTAGGAGTGAAGCTTTCTTT. Amino acids: CASSGLADSWGPRSEAFF.

The chain carries TRBV28 and TRBJ1-1, with 7 nucleotides matching TRBD1. Trimming removed 6 bases from V and 6 bases from J; junction bases left unmatched: 13. The CDR3 has 15 residues. Germline-derived CDR1 and CDR2 are MDHEN and SYDVKM. CDR3 region: CASRGDSYPGAEAFF. DNA for the CDR3: TGTGCCAGCAGGGGGGACAGTTACCCTGGGGCTGAAGCTTTCTTT.

The CDR3 region is CSVELAGGPDTQYF. CDR3 in DNA: TGCAGCGTTGAACTAGCAGGGGGTCCAGATACGCAGTATTTT. This chain links TRBV29-1 with TRBJ2-3; 7 bases fit TRBD1. V trimming: 2 bases; J trimming: 4 bases; junction bases outside the gene matches: 6. Germline lookup yields CDR1 SQVTM and CDR2 ANQGSEA. This CDR3 region has 14 residues.

The rearrangement uses TRBV7-2 and TRBJ2-7; 7 bases agree with TRBD1. This CDR3 has 14 residues. J was trimmed by 2 bases and V by 1 base; bases with no gene match: 2. Germline V gives CDR1 SGHTA, CDR2 FQGNSA. The CDR3 spells CASSLGDRPYEQYF. CDR3 in DNA: TGTGCCAGCAGCTTAGGGGACAGACCCTACGAGCAGTACTTC.

The J gene is TRBJ1-1, the V gene TRBV7-2; D is ambiguous. V lost 2 bases and J 1 base, leaving 20 bases between the germline ends. This CDR3 region has 18 residues. CDR1 is SGHTA, CDR2 FQGNSA, per germline. The CDR3 region has the DNA TGTGCCAGCAGCTTAAATGCTAGGCAGCCCCGAGGGAACACTGAAGCTTTCTTT. Translation gives CASSLNARQPRGNTEAFF.

The J gene is TRBJ1-5, the V gene TRBV15; D might be TRBD1 (5 bases). The CDR3 loop spans 15 amino acids. V was shortened by 2 bases and J by 3 bases, with 11 bases between the two germline ends. The germline V gene has CDR1 LNHNV and CDR2 YYDKDF (reference sequence). The CDR3 bases are TGTGCCACCAGCAGAACCTCAGGGTACAATCAGCCCCAGCATTTT. This sequence encodes CATSRTSGYNQPQHF.

V usage is TRBV7-9 and J usage is TRBJ2-5; no definite D call. The length of the CDR3 is 14 residues. Per the germline V gene, CDR1 is SEHNR and CDR2 is FQNEAQ (reference sequence). The V and J ends lost 3 bases and 5 bases respectively, with 13 bases between them. CDR3 amino acids: CASSFGSLGETQYF. For the CDR3, the DNA is TGTGCCAGCAGCTTCGGGTCCCTAGGGGAGACCCAGTACTTC.

This clone occurred once. The J gene is TRBJ2-7, the V gene TRBV7-2; a possible D gene is TRBD1 (5 bases). Germline V gene lookup returns CDR1 SGHTA and CDR2 FQGNSA. Trimming cost V 4 bases and J 0 bases, with 13 bases left between them. The CDR3 sequence is 15 residues long. This CDR3 reads CASSYDRVSSYEQYF. CDR3 coding DNA: TGTGCCAGCAGCTATGACAGAGTGAGCTCCTACGAGCAGTACTTC.

The chain uses TRBV19 and TRBJ1-3; D call uncertain. Between the trimmed V and J ends, which lost 6 bases and 3 bases, there was a span of 6 bases. The germline V gene has CDR1 LNHDA and CDR2 SQIVND (reference sequence). The CDR3 loop spans 12 amino acids. The CDR3 nucleotides read TGTGCCAGTAGCGATATTGGAAACACCATATATTTT. Its protein is CASSDIGNTIYF.

The rearrangement links TRBV6-5 to TRBJ1-6; 7 nucleotides align to TRBD1. The junction had 10 bases not matched to a gene; V was cut back by 7 bases and J by 7 bases. This CDR3 is 15 amino acids long. From germline, CDR1 is MNHEY and CDR2 SVGAGI. CDR3 DNA sequence: TGTGCCAGCACCCCGCGGGACAGAGTAAATTCACCCCTCCACTTT. Protein sequence: CASTPRDRVNSPLHF.